Presented here are 9 T cell receptor beta chains from one specimen sequenced in a study of molecular identifiers for immune sequencing clone quantification. TCRdb reanalysed the PCR reads using MiXCR and keeps one entry per CDR3 protein. Among about 640,000 distinct CDR3 sequences listed, just under 20% were seen once. Input material: naive CD8+ T cells from blood, with Jurkat cell RNA spiked in. Sample subset: FACS-sorted CD8+CD4-CCR7+CD45RA+ naive T cells. The receptor set was obtained from a human donor in good health. Some libraries in this study had Jurkat cell RNA spiked in.

This chain joins TRBV20-1 and TRBJ2-2, with D tentatively TRBD1 or TRBD2 (5 bases each). The CDR3 contains 15 residues. V was pared by 0 bases and J by 6 bases, with 14 bases between. Germline CDR1 and CDR2: DFQATT and SNEGSKA (reference sequence). CDR3 bases: TGCAGTGCTAGAGATGGGGACGATTCGGCCGGGGAGCTGTTTTTT. Translated, it gives CSARDGDDSAGELFF.

In this sample, this clonotype turned up many times. J is TRBJ1-1 and V is TRBV20-1, with D possibly being TRBD1 (6 bases). The CDR3 spans 15 residues. V was cut by 0 bases and J by 0 bases, with 11 bases left in between. CDR1 DFQATT and CDR2 SNEGSKA come from the germline V gene (reference sequence). Here the CDR3 DNA reads TGCAGTGCTAGAGATTACAGGGCGATGAACACTGAAGCTTTCTTT. It encodes CSARDYRAMNTEAFF.

About this clonotype itself: The CDR3 does not close with the conserved phenylalanine or tryptophan, likely indicating a read error. The chain uses TRBV28 and TRBJ1-5; D gene unclear. Per the germline V gene, CDR1 is MDHEN and CDR2 is SYDVKM. The CDR3 is 16 residues long. The CDR3 coding sequence is TGTGCCAGCAGTCCATCCCCGGACGGCCGCAATCAGCTCCAGCATATT. It codes for CASSPSPDGRNQLQHI.

This clonotype was counted at least ten times. V is TRBV10-3 and J is TRBJ2-7, with D maybe TRBD2 (5 bases). From germline, CDR1 is ENHRY and CDR2 SYGVKD. Deletions cut 3 bases from V and 0 bases from J, with 9 bases between. CDR3 size: 14 residues. Written as DNA, the CDR3 is TGTGCCATCAGTGACCCGGGAAGCTCCTACGAGCAGTACTTC. Its protein is CAISDPGSSYEQYF.

This clonotype was observed a few times. This chain links TRBV6-2 or TRBV6-3 with TRBJ2-1; 13 bases agree with TRBD2. CDR1 is MNHEY, CDR2 SVGEGT, per germline. The CDR3 spans 15 residues. Trimming cost V 5 bases and J 4 bases; bases outside gene matches: 2. CDR3 sequence: CASSPGLAGYNEQFF. The CDR3 nucleotides are TGTGCCAGCAGTCCGGGACTAGCGGGATACAATGAGCAGTTCTTC.

This clonotype has ten or more counts. This chain joins TRBV9 and TRBJ2-7; 7 bases agree with TRBD1. The CDR3 has 14 residues. V shed 3 bases, J shed 2 bases, and the junction held 5 bases outside the gene matches. Germline assignment: CDR1 SGDLS and CDR2 YYNGEE. CDR3 in amino acids: CASSAGTEAYEQYF. The CDR3 region has the DNA TGTGCCAGCAGCGCAGGGACAGAGGCCTACGAGCAGTACTTC.

Ten or more counts support this clonotype. The V and J genes are TRBV28 and TRBJ1-3; no clear D gene. V lost 3 bases to trimming and J lost 10 bases, with 13 bases between them. Germline V gives CDR1 MDHEN, CDR2 SYDVKM. The CDR3 has 13 residues. This CDR3 is CASSLVGSATIYF. The CDR3 nucleotides read TGTGCCAGCAGTTTGGTGGGGAGTGCTACCATATATTTT. The variable domain in full, with the rest retrieved from reference TRBV28 and TRBJ1-3, is DVKVTQSSRYLVKRTGEKVFLECVQDMDHENMFWYRQDPGLGLRLIYFSYDVKMKEKGDIPEGYSVSREKKERFSLILESASTNQTSMYLCASSLVGSATIYFGEGSWLTVV.

The table lists this clonotype with many counts. CDR3 loop: CSARARAAYEQYF. The CDR3 coding sequence is TGCAGTGCTAGAGCAAGGGCAGCATACGAGCAGTACTTC. V usage is TRBV20-1 and J usage is TRBJ2-7, with unresolved D. V gave up 1 base and J gave up 4 bases, with 11 bases separating them. CDR1 and CDR2 from the germline V gene are DFQATT and SNEGSKA (reference sequence). CDR3 length equals 13 residues.

This clonotype was picked up many times. This chain uses TRBV7-3 with TRBJ2-2; D remains ambiguous. The CDR3 sequence is 13 residues long. From germline, CDR1 is SGHTA and CDR2 FQGTGA. The V and J ends lost 2 bases and 4 bases respectively, with 5 bases between them. The CDR3 DNA sequence: TGTGCCAGCAGCTTACGGAGCACCGGGGAGCTGTTTTTT. Protein sequence: CASSLRSTGELFF.